This TCR beta chain derives from a study of blood T cells in healthy people across ages. Study summary: Template switching captured about one barcoded beta molecule per two T cells. Study-wide results and caveats: A strong correlation was seen between TCR beta diversity and naive T cell percentage. The study could not conclusively compare naive and antigen-experienced cells, given its unsorted PBMCs.

Alongside a J-beta primer mix, a sample-barcoded 5' primer served in a second PCR lasting roughly 7 to 12 cycles. The authors tagged each cDNA molecule using a template-switch adaptor with 12 random nucleotides. TCRdb redid the calling of the 5' RACE reads with MiXCR, one entry per CDR3 protein. This sample has about 1,500,000 distinct CDR3 sequences; about 43% occur once, and the top ten carry roughly 7.9%. Trimming removed 6 bases from V and 0 bases from J, with 15 bases in between. The V gene's germline CDR1 is PRHDT and CDR2 FYEKMQ (reference sequence). This CDR3 comprises 16 residues. This clonotype occurred a few times. Antigen: not known.

The rearrangement uses TRBV13 and TRBJ2-1; perhaps TRBD2 as D (6 bases). Specimen: blood. This clonotype was obtained from a woman between 18 and 29 years old in good health. The DNA of the CDR3 is TGTGCCAGCAGTCCTGAGGGACTCCGCTCCTACAATGAGCAGTTCTTC. Its translation is CASSPEGLRSYNEQFF.